This entry describes one T cell receptor beta chain. Its antigen remains unknown. The study extracted blood RNA from unsorted whole blood and also extracted germline DNA. The sample originates from a study of tumor-infiltrating lymphocytes in primary liver carcinoma. Findings and caveats of the study: Between tumor regions, pairs overlapped more than tumor-adjacent and tumor-blood pairs did.

Total RNA amounting to 500 ng was the source from which TCR beta cDNA was made with a constant-region primer. What produced the TCR beta libraries was three nested multiplex PCR rounds using slightly modified ARM-PCR. The study ran its first two PCR rounds for 9 to 10 cycles each, using TRBV1-TRBV30 forward primers and a C-beta reverse primer. TCRdb ran MiXCR on the multiplex PCR reads and lists one entry per CDR3 protein. The sample contains 300,000 to 400,000 distinct CDR3 sequences, less than 75% of which appear only once. Germline values: CDR1 SGHRS, CDR2 YFSETQ. Unmatched junction bases numbered 7, after V lost 6 bases and J lost 2 bases. The CDR3 runs 14 residues.

The receptor's source is a man aged 35-49 years with primary liver carcinoma and hepatitis B virus infection. Sequenced sample: peripheral blood. The chain employs TRBV5-1 and TRBJ2-7; 8 nucleotides agree with TRBD1. CDR3: CASNTTGGPYEQYF. The CDR3 coding sequence is TGCGCCAGCAACACCACAGGGGGACCCTACGAGCAGTACTTC.